A single T cell receptor beta chain is shown here with its context. Its target is not known. V was clipped by 5 bases and J by 2 bases, with 18 bases between them. Germline CDR1 is SGHVS and CDR2 is FQNEAQ. This CDR3 is 16 amino acids long. The PCR made use of 60 Vbeta and 13 Jbeta primers. Here immunoSEQ multiplex PCR was the method, and the copy in TCRdb shows in-frame clones only, minus some. This sample carries 150,000 to 180,000 clones, about 85% of them seen once, and the ten largest clones take 2.3%. The data were taken from a study of cytomegalovirus exposure and HLA in healthy donors. Study-wide results and caveats: A later analysis linked a missense DCLRE1C variant to TCR beta V- and J-gene trimming. CMV serostatus was the only recorded immune exposure for donors. Among the sequence variants, a highly shared cluster was likely an artifact of sequencing. Using the classifier, cytomegalovirus status was reportedly diagnosed with high specificity and sensitivity.

The sample consisted of PBMCs. This TCR was recovered from a woman under 30 in good health and CMV-seronegative. This chain uses TRBV7-8 with TRBJ1-2, with a possible D match to TRBD1 (5 bases). CDR3 in amino acids: CASSRPADTPNYGYTF. Written as DNA, the CDR3 is TGTGCCAGCAGCCGGCCCGCGGACACCCCCAACTATGGCTACACCTTC.